Listed here are 30 T cell receptor beta chains from one sample, sequenced in a study of beta chain features in type 1 diabetes. General observations from the study: Type 1 diabetes patients showed a moderate but significant shortening of TCRB CDR3s in all four CD4+ subsets.

Expressed TCRB transcripts got sequenced, as all isolated RNA was reverse transcribed. Clones were read by immunoSEQ multiplex PCR, and TCRdb kept only the in-frame ones, dropping some. Here the sample spans some 240,000 clones, 16% being singletons. Their specific antigens are unknown. The sequenced sample consisted of naive CD4+ T cells from blood. These receptors came from a man under 40 with type 1 diabetes.

This clone was seen a few times. The chain has TRBV25-1 and TRBJ2-3; 9 nucleotides line up with TRBD1. Germline CDR1 and CDR2: MGHDK and SYGVNS. The CDR3 spans 14 residues. V lost 9 bases, J lost 6 bases, and 10 bases stayed unmatched. CDR3 amino acids: CASSLQGAEDTQYF. The CDR3 bases are TGTGCCAGTTCGCTACAGGGGGCAGAGGATACGCAGTATTTT.

V usage is TRBV30 and J usage is TRBJ2-5, with TRBD2 identical over 9 bases. The V and J ends lost 4 bases and 3 bases, in that order; junction bases with no gene match: 0. Germline V gene data show CDR1 as GTSNPN and CDR2 as SVGIG (reference sequence). This CDR3 comprises 12 residues. CDR3 amino acids: CAWTSGKETQYF. The CDR3, as DNA: TGTGCCTGGACTAGCGGGAAAGAGACCCAGTACTTC.

V is TRBV28 and J is TRBJ2-1; 7 bases align to TRBD1. V trimming: 6 bases; J trimming: 10 bases; junction bases outside the gene matches: 6. The CDR3 extends over 12 amino acids. Germline V gives CDR1 MDHEN, CDR2 SYDVKM. The CDR3 spells CASRLQGYEQFF. CDR3 in DNA: TGTGCCAGCAGGCTACAGGGGTACGAGCAGTTCTTC.

The chain employs TRBV25-1 and TRBJ2-3; D unresolved. V was cut by 1 base and J by 0 bases, with 8 bases left in between. This CDR3 has 15 residues. Germline V lookup: CDR1 MGHDK, CDR2 SYGVNS. CDR3 region: CASSELGSSTDTQYF. The CDR3 DNA reads TGTGCCAGCAGTGAATTGGGATCTAGCACAGATACGCAGTATTTT.

This clone was counted a few times. The chain has TRBV29-1 and TRBJ2-1; 16 bases are shared with TRBD2. The germline V gene has CDR1 SQVTM and CDR2 ANQGSEA. V shed 7 bases, J shed 0 bases, and the junction held 12 bases outside the gene matches. The CDR3 extends over 19 amino acids. CDR3 in DNA: TGCAGCGGGAACCCGGGACTAGCGGGAGGGCAGAGCTCCTACAATGAGCAGTTCTTC. This translates into CSGNPGLAGGQSSYNEQFF.

The chain links TRBV4-1 to TRBJ2-7, with 7 bases aligning to TRBD2. Germline V gives CDR1 MGHRA, CDR2 YSYEKL. Trimming took 5 bases from V and 0 from J; bases not matched to a gene: 7. The CDR3 covers 15 residues. CDR3 sequence: CASSAPGDYSYEQYF. The CDR3, as DNA: TGCGCCAGCAGCGCACCCGGGGACTACTCCTACGAGCAGTACTTC.

J is TRBJ2-1 and V is TRBV25-1; no reliable D call. Trimming took 4 bases from V and 8 from J, leaving 9 bases between them. The CDR3 spans 12 residues. Germline V gene sequence: CDR1 MGHDK, CDR2 SYGVNS. Here the CDR3 reads CASSAVSHEQFF. The CDR3 nucleotides are TGTGCCAGCAGTGCCGTGTCACATGAGCAGTTCTTC.

V is TRBV4-2 and J is TRBJ2-7, with 7 bases identical to TRBD1. The CDR3 totals 14 residues. In germline, CDR1 is LGHNA, CDR2 YNFKEQ. V dropped 0 bases and J dropped 6; count of bases not matched to a gene: 5. Here the CDR3 reads CASSQDYRGGEQYF. For the CDR3, the DNA is TGTGCCAGCAGCCAAGATTACAGGGGCGGCGAGCAGTACTTC.

This rearrangement joins TRBV4-1 to TRBJ2-1; D is unclear. The CDR3 is 11 amino acids. V was clipped by 1 base and J by 8 bases, with 3 bases between them. CDR1 is MGHRA, CDR2 YSYEKL, per germline. CDR3 sequence reads: CASSQVDEQFF. The CDR3 coding sequence is TGCGCCAGCAGCCAAGTTGATGAGCAGTTCTTC.

This chain connects TRBV7-2 to TRBJ2-7; TRBD1 matches at 7 bases. Germline CDR1 SGHTA, CDR2 FQGNSA. The V gene end was trimmed by 4 bases and the J gene end by 2 bases; junction bases not matched to a gene: 20. The CDR3 has 19 amino acids. The CDR3, as DNA: TGTGCCAGCAGCTCCGCCCTAGCTCCCTTAAGGGACAGTCCCTACGAGCAGTACTTC. Its translation: CASSSALAPLRDSPYEQYF.

The chain uses TRBV21-1 and TRBJ1-5; the tabulated D call, TRBD1, remains unverified against the DNA. TRBV21-1 is a documented pseudogene. This CDR3 has 18 amino acids. CDR3 residues: CASSKVIRGQGVYQPQHF. The CDR3 nucleotides read TGTGCCAGCAGCAAAGTCATTCGGGGACAGGGCGTATATCAGCCCCAGCATTTT.

J is TRBJ2-6 and V is TRBV7-9; unclear D gene. Germline CDR1 reads SEHNR; CDR2 reads FQNEAQ (reference sequence). Trimming left V 1 base short and J 0 bases short, with 13 bases between. The CDR3 is 18 residues long. CDR3 region: CASSLGVAQSSGANVLTF. The CDR3 DNA is TGTGCCAGCAGCTTAGGGGTAGCCCAAAGCTCTGGGGCCAACGTCCTGACTTTC.

The V and J genes are TRBV27 and TRBJ2-1, with D maybe TRBD2 (5 bases). CDR1 MNHEY and CDR2 SMNVEV come from the germline V gene (reference sequence). Trimming removed 6 bases at V and 7 bases at J, with 10 bases between. CDR3 size: 12 residues. The CDR3 reads CASSGLGNEQFF. The CDR3 nucleotides are TGTGCCAGCAGCGGACTTGGGAATGAGCAGTTCTTC.

Details on this clone: A read error may produce the germline difference seen at one junction end. The chain carries TRBV7-8 and TRBJ2-5; a weak D match, TRBD1 (6 bases). Per germline, CDR1 SGHVS and CDR2 FQNEAQ. The CDR3 length is 11 residues. The CDR3 loop is CASSRGQRVDF. CDR3 DNA: TGTGCCAGCAGCCGCGGACAGCGAGTGGACTTC.

The table lists this clone with a few counts. Mismatch with germline at one junction end may stem from a read error. The gene calls are TRBV30 and TRBJ2-3; the match to TRBD1 covers 10 bases. Germline CDR1 is GTSNPN and CDR2 is SVGIG (reference sequence). The CDR3 loop spans 12 amino acids. This CDR3 reads CAWITQPGTGEF. The CDR3 DNA reads as TGTGCCTGGATCACACAGCCCGGGACAGGGGAATTT. The full variable domain, rest sourced from reference TRBV30 and TRBJ2-3, is SQTIHQWPATLVQPVGSPLSLECTVEGTSNPNLYWYRQAAGRGLQLLFYSVGIGQISSEVPQNLSASRPQDRQFILSSKKLLLSDSGFYLCAWITQPGTGEFGPGTRLTVL.

This clone appeared a few times. The V gene is TRBV28, the J gene TRBJ2-7, with D possibly matching TRBD2 (6 bases). V lost 5 bases to trimming and J lost 7 bases, with 12 bases between them. This CDR3 is 12 amino acids long. Germline V gives CDR1 MDHEN, CDR2 SYDVKM. CDR3 sequence: CASSPGTSEQYF. CDR3 nucleotide sequence: TGTGCCAGCAGTCCCGGGACTTCTGAGCAGTACTTC.

This chain uses TRBV6-1 with TRBJ2-3, with 10 bases matching TRBD1. Germline values: CDR1 MNHNS, CDR2 SASEGT. V lost 2 bases, J lost 5 bases, and 4 bases stayed unmatched. This CDR3 comprises 15 residues. The CDR3 reads CASSERTGGKDTQYF. As DNA, the CDR3 is TGTGCCAGCAGTGAACGGACAGGGGGTAAAGATACGCAGTATTTT.

The chain is built from TRBV4-3 and TRBJ2-3; D gene unclear. Trimming pared 1 base from V and 1 base from J, leaving 9 bases between. The CDR3 is 15 residues long. Per germline, CDR1 LGHNA and CDR2 YSLEER. The CDR3 DNA is TGCGCCAGCAGCCAAGGGAGAGTGGGCACAGATACGCAGTATTTT. Residues: CASSQGRVGTDTQYF.

The gene calls are TRBV6-1 and TRBJ2-1; TRBD2 agrees at 7 bases. Germline CDR1 is MNHNS and CDR2 is SASEGT. The CDR3 sequence is 16 residues long. The V gene end was trimmed by 0 bases and the J gene end by 4 bases; junction bases not matched to a gene: 6. CDR3 region: CASSEALREWYNEQFF. The CDR3 DNA reads as TGTGCCAGCAGTGAAGCATTGCGGGAGTGGTACAATGAGCAGTTCTTC.

This clone showed up just a few times. The chain links TRBV29-1 to TRBJ1-2; D is unresolved. The CDR3 contains 11 residues. Germline lookup yields CDR1 SQVTM and CDR2 ANQGSEA. Trimming cost V 5 bases and J 12 bases, with 16 bases left between them. This CDR3 is CSVNPSEVDTF. Written as DNA, the CDR3 is TGCAGCGTTAACCCCAGTGAAGTTGACACCTTC.

A word on this clone: This may arise from a read error, as a much more abundant clone is one base away. V usage is TRBV5-8 and J usage is TRBJ2-5; no clear D gene. Germline V gene data show CDR1 as SGHTS and CDR2 as YDEGEE. CDR3 size: 11 residues. V was trimmed by 2 bases and J by 1 base, leaving 0 bases between them. CDR3 sequence (DNA): TGTGCCAGCAGCTTCCAAGAGACCCAGTACTTC. Protein product: CASSFQETQYF.

This clone was seen a handful of times. The V and J genes are TRBV29-1 and TRBJ2-7; D is possibly TRBD1 (5 bases). The germline gives CDR1 SQVTM, CDR2 ANQGSEA. The CDR3 sequence is 14 residues long. Trimming pared 0 bases from V and 3 bases from J, leaving 12 bases between. The CDR3 here is CSVEDRTGIYEQYF. The CDR3 DNA follows: TGCAGCGTTGAAGATCGAACAGGCATCTACGAGCAGTACTTC.

V gene TRBV7-2 combines with J gene TRBJ2-3; 10 bases fit TRBD2. The V gene's germline CDR1 is SGHTA and CDR2 FQGNSA. This CDR3 is 15 amino acids long. The V gene end was trimmed by 4 bases and the J gene end by 2 bases; junction bases not matched to a gene: 3. This chain's CDR3 is CASSWTSGLTDTQYF. The CDR3 bases are TGTGCCAGCAGCTGGACTAGCGGCCTCACAGATACGCAGTATTTT.

This clone was counted a few times. The chain couples TRBV30 to TRBJ1-2; possibly TRBD1 for D (5 bases). Germline V gives CDR1 GTSNPN, CDR2 SVGIG (reference sequence). CDR3 length equals 16 residues. Trimming took off 2 bases at V and 5 bases at J, with 21 bases between the two ends. The CDR3 loop is CAWSSHLGTTGYGYTF. The CDR3 DNA follows: TGTGCCTGGAGTTCCCACCTCGGGACCACCGGATATGGCTACACCTTC.

This clone was seen more than once but under ten times. This chain links TRBV27 with TRBJ2-7, with 8 bases fitting TRBD1. The germline gives CDR1 MNHEY, CDR2 SMNVEV (reference sequence). Trimming cost V 2 bases and J 2 bases; bases outside gene matches: 5. This CDR3 spans 15 amino acids. The CDR3 DNA reads TGTGCCAGCAGTTTACACGGACAGGGAACCTACGAGCAGTACTTC. It translates to CASSLHGQGTYEQYF.

V and J are TRBV30 and TRBJ2-7; D gene uncertain. The germline CDR1 and CDR2 sequences are GTSNPN and SVGIG (reference sequence). Trimming cost V 3 bases and J 5 bases, with 5 bases left between them. This CDR3 comprises 10 residues. CDR3 coding DNA: TGTGCCTGGAGCCATCACGAGCAGTACTTC. Its translation is CAWSHHEQYF.

This clone was seen more than once but under ten times. The genes are TRBV29-1 and TRBJ1-1, with TRBD1 as a possible D gene (5 bases). CDR3 length: 11 residues. V lost 7 bases and J lost 3, with 9 bases in between. Germline CDR1 reads SQVTM; CDR2 reads ANQGSEA. CDR3 loop: CSGGEDTEAFF. The CDR3 region has the DNA TGCAGCGGGGGGGAGGACACTGAAGCTTTCTTT.

This clone was counted only a few times. In nucleotides, the CDR3 is TGCGCCAGCAGCCAGTTTCGTGATACGCAGTATTTT. Translating it yields CASSQFRDTQYF. V gene TRBV5-1 combines with J gene TRBJ2-3; D gene unclear. There are 12 residues in the CDR3. Looked up from germline, CDR1 is SGHRS and CDR2 is YFSETQ. V gave up 4 bases and J gave up 6 bases, with 9 bases separating them. Full variable domain (outside the CDR3, taken from reference TRBV5-1 and TRBJ2-3): KAGVTQTPRYLIKTRGQQVTLSCSPISGHRSVSWYQQTPGQGLQFLFEYFSETQRNKGNFPGRFSGRQFSNSRSEMNVSTLELGDSALYLCASSQFRDTQYFGPGTRLTVL.

The table lists this clone with a few counts. Additional DNA sequences in this sample encode the identical CDR3. V is TRBV28 and J is TRBJ2-7, with D unclear. V dropped 2 bases and J dropped 2 bases, with 1 base sitting between them. The CDR3 extends over 11 amino acids. Germline values: CDR1 MDHEN, CDR2 SYDVKM. Here the CDR3 DNA reads TGTGCCAGCAGTTTAGCCTACGAGCAGTACTTC. Translated, it gives CASSLAYEQYF.

The gene calls are TRBV27 and TRBJ1-5; 8 nucleotides line up with TRBD1. The CDR3 covers 14 residues. CDR1 MNHEY and CDR2 SMNVEV come from the germline V gene (reference sequence). J gave up 5 bases and V 3 bases, and 3 bases lay outside the gene matches. This chain's CDR3 is CASSFRQGHQPQHF. CDR3 coding DNA: TGTGCCAGCAGTTTTCGACAGGGGCATCAGCCCCAGCATTTT.